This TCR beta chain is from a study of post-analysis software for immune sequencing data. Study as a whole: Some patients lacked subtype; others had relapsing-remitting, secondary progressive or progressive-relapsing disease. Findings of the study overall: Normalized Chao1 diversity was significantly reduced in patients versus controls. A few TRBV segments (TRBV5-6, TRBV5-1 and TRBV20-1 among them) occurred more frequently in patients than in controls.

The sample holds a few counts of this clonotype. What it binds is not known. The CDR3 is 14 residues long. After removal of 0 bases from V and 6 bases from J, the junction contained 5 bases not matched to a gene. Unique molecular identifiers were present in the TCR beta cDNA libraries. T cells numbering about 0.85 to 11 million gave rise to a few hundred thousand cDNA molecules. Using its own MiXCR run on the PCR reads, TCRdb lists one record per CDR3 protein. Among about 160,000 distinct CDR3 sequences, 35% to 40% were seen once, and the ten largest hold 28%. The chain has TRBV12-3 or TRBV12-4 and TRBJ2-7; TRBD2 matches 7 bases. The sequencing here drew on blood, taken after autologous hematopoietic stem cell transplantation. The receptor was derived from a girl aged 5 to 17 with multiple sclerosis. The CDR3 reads CASSLAGGPFEQYF. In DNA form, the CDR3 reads TGTGCCAGCAGTTTAGCGGGAGGGCCCTTCGAGCAGTACTTC.